The 31 T cell receptor beta chains given below trace back to one sample, sequenced in a study of blood T cell repertoires in COVID-19. TCRdb's copy holds only in-frame clones and misses some; the assay was immunoSEQ multiplex PCR. This table has over 250,000 clones, 80% to 90% appearing once. The sample was peripheral blood. The origin of the receptors is a woman in her forties who had recovered from COVID-19.

The V gene is TRBV24-1, the J gene TRBJ2-1; 9 nucleotides align to TRBD2. The CDR3 runs to 17 residues. Trimming at V came to 3 bases and at J to 7 bases, leaving 12 bases not matched to a gene. Looked up from germline, CDR1 is KGHDR and CDR2 is SFDVKD. The CDR3 protein is CATSDGKSGGPQNEQFF. In nucleotides, the CDR3 is TGTGCCACCAGTGATGGGAAGAGCGGGGGGCCCCAAAATGAGCAGTTCTTC.

The rearrangement uses TRBV3-1 (or the pseudogene TRBV3-2) and TRBJ2-2; TRBD1 is a possible D gene (6 bases). The length of the CDR3 is 13 residues. The V gene lost 4 bases and the J gene lost 6 bases, with 9 bases spanning the gap. Per germline, CDR1 LGHDT and CDR2 YNNKEL (reference sequence). This CDR3 reads CASSRQGSGELFF. The CDR3, as DNA: TGTGCCAGCAGCCGTCAGGGGTCCGGGGAGCTGTTTTTT.

The rearrangement uses TRBV2 and TRBJ1-3; D might be TRBD1 (6 bases). In germline, CDR1 is SNHLY, CDR2 FYNNEI. The ends were cut back, 6 bases at V and 0 bases at J, with 9 bases in the middle. The CDR3 has 14 amino acids. CDR3 protein: CASSGQLSGNTIYF. In nucleotides, the CDR3 is TGTGCCAGCAGCGGACAGCTCTCTGGAAACACCATATATTTT.

The chain recombines TRBV7-2 with TRBJ2-3, with 13 bases fitting TRBD2. The CDR3 consists of 15 residues. J lost 3 bases, V lost 5 bases, and 2 bases had no gene match. The germline V gene encodes CDR1 SGHTA and CDR2 FQGNSA. The CDR3 loop reads CASSGTSGATDTQYF. The CDR3 DNA reads TGTGCCAGCAGCGGGACTAGCGGGGCAACAGATACGCAGTATTTT. Filled out from reference TRBV7-2 and TRBJ2-3, the complete variable domain reads GAGVSQSPSNKVTEKGKDVELRCDPISGHTALYWYRQSLGQGLEFLIYFQGNSAPDKSGLPSDRFSAERTGGSVSTLTIQRTQQEDSAVYLCASSGTSGATDTQYFGPGTRLTVL.

The chain is built from TRBV11-2 and TRBJ1-6; TRBD1 matches 7 bases. Unmatched junction bases numbered 4, after V lost 3 bases and J lost 11 bases. This CDR3 has 13 residues. Looked up from germline, CDR1 is SGHAT and CDR2 is FQNNGV. In DNA, the CDR3 is TGTGCCAGCAGCTTGACAGGGCAGGCACCCCTCCACTTT. Residues: CASSLTGQAPLHF.

This chain links TRBV5-1 with TRBJ1-1; TRBD1 is a possible D gene (5 bases). Germline CDR1 and CDR2: SGHRS and YFSETQ. CDR3 length equals 20 residues. Trimming shortened V by 2 bases and J by 4 bases, and 30 bases separated the two germline ends. CDR3 in DNA: TGCGCCAGCAGCTTACACCGAAACTGGGGCTCCTTAGGGCTGGGCACTGAAGCTTTCTTT. This translates into CASSLHRNWGSLGLGTEAFF. The full variable domain, rest sourced from reference TRBV5-1 and TRBJ1-1, is KAGVTQTPRYLIKTRGQQVTLSCSPISGHRSVSWYQQTPGQGLQFLFEYFSETQRNKGNFPGRFSGRQFSNSRSEMNVSTLELGDSALYLCASSLHRNWGSLGLGTEAFFGQGTRLTVV.

A single count supports this clone. V usage is TRBV11-2 and J usage is TRBJ2-3; TRBD2 matches at 8 bases. From germline, CDR1 is SGHAT and CDR2 FQNNGV. The CDR3 contains 15 residues. Trimming at V came to 2 bases and at J to 4 bases, leaving 5 bases not matched to a gene. CDR3 sequence (DNA): TGTGCCAGCAGCTTAATTGCGCGGGGGGCAGATACGCAGTATTTT. Protein product: CASSLIARGADTQYF.

This rearrangement joins TRBV14 to TRBJ1-4, with TRBD1 matching over 10 bases. V trimming: 2 bases; J trimming: 0 bases; junction bases outside the gene matches: 6. This CDR3 contains 18 residues. The germline gives CDR1 SGHDN, CDR2 FVKESK. The CDR3 coding sequence is TGTGCCAGCAGCCAATTGACAGGGGGCAGGACAACTAATGAAAAACTGTTTTTT. Protein product: CASSQLTGGRTTNEKLFF.

J is TRBJ1-1 and V is TRBV13; unclear D gene. Per germline, CDR1 PRHDT and CDR2 FYEKMQ (reference sequence). V dropped 3 bases and J dropped 0 bases, with 8 bases sitting between them. The CDR3 consists of 14 residues. CDR3 DNA sequence: TGTGCCAGCAGCTTGGGGAGCATGAACACTGAAGCTTTCTTT. Translated: CASSLGSMNTEAFF.

This clone was seen once. The V call is TRBV6-2 or TRBV6-3, the J call TRBJ2-4; D is ambiguous. CDR3 length: 12 amino acids. Trimming removed 6 bases from V and 10 bases from J, with 13 bases in between. Per germline, CDR1 MNHEY and CDR2 SVGEGT. The CDR3 is CASSEMELIQYF. The DNA for the CDR3 is TGTGCCAGCAGCGAAATGGAGTTGATTCAGTACTTC.

This clone has a single count. The V call is TRBV12-2, the J call TRBJ1-5; TRBD1 is the table's D call and was not checked against the DNA. TRBV12-2 is a pseudogene segment. This CDR3 is 16 amino acids long. CDR3 in amino acids: CASRLEGSGSNQPQHF. Here the CDR3 DNA reads TGTGCAAGTCGCTTAGAAGGTTCAGGGAGCAATCAGCCCCAGCATTTT.

The chain employs TRBV5-1 and TRBJ2-5; D is unresolved. Germline V gene lookup returns CDR1 SGHRS and CDR2 YFSETQ. The CDR3 length is 13 residues. V lost 6 bases, J lost 1 base, and 10 bases lay in between. This CDR3 reads CASTADIQETQYF. CDR3 in DNA: TGCGCCAGCACCGCAGACATCCAAGAGACCCAGTACTTC.

In this sample, this clone turned up a few times. The rearrangement links TRBV4-1 to TRBJ2-3; D is unresolved. The V and J ends lost 4 bases and 2 bases respectively, with 13 bases between them. The CDR3 has 15 amino acids. The V gene's germline CDR1 is MGHRA and CDR2 YSYEKL. The CDR3 nucleotides read TGCGCCAGCAGCCCCGTTGAGGCGGCCACAGATACGCAGTATTTT. As protein: CASSPVEAATDTQYF.

This chain uses TRBV20-1 with TRBJ2-3, with 7 bases that match TRBD1. V trimming: 3 bases; J trimming: 2 bases; junction bases outside the gene matches: 8. The germline V gene encodes CDR1 DFQATT and CDR2 SNEGSKA (reference sequence). The CDR3 has 15 residues. The CDR3 sequence: CSASGTGVSTDTQYF. CDR3 nucleotides: TGCAGTGCTAGTGGTACAGGGGTTTCCACAGATACGCAGTATTTT.

The chain uses TRBV5-1 and TRBJ1-4, with D possibly being TRBD1 (6 bases). V was pared by 4 bases and J by 3 bases, with 10 bases between. Germline V CDR1 and CDR2: SGHRS, YFSETQ. This CDR3 is 14 amino acids long. This CDR3 is CASSRQDSNEKLFF. CDR3 bases: TGCGCCAGCAGCCGACAGGATTCTAATGAAAAACTGTTTTTT.

J is TRBJ2-1 and V is TRBV11-3; possible D gene TRBD2, 5 bases. V was cut by 5 bases and J by 8 bases, with 16 bases left in between. The CDR3 consists of 14 residues. Germline values: CDR1 SGHNT, CDR2 YENEEA. Written as DNA, the CDR3 is TGTGCCAGCAGCGACAAGGAAGCGAGGGATGAGCAGTTCTTC. It yields the protein CASSDKEARDEQFF.

The chain joins TRBV4-2 to TRBJ2-5; 9 bases are a match to TRBD2. Germline V gives CDR1 LGHNA, CDR2 YNFKEQ. With V trimmed by 7 bases and J by 5 bases, 8 bases remained unmatched. This CDR3 is built from 14 residues. The DNA for the CDR3 is TGTGCCAGCAAAAATAGCGGGGGCTCCGAGACCCAGTACTTC. Protein sequence: CASKNSGGSETQYF.

The CDR3 DNA sequence: TGTGCCAGCAGCTTGGTTGGCGGAGGCTATGGCTACACCTTC. This gives the protein CASSLVGGGYGYTF. The J gene is TRBJ1-2, the V gene TRBV5-6; D not certain. CDR3 length: 14 amino acids. Trimming pared 0 bases from V and 4 bases from J, leaving 10 bases between. Germline loops: CDR1 SGHDT, CDR2 YYEEEE.

This clone was counted only a few times. The chain uses TRBV7-9 and TRBJ2-2; no reliable D call. Trimming shortened V by 4 bases and J by 3 bases, and 15 bases separated the two germline ends. Germline values: CDR1 SEHNR, CDR2 FQNEAQ (reference sequence). CDR3 length equals 16 residues. The CDR3 region is CASSSHLTRYTGELFF. Here the CDR3 DNA reads TGTGCCAGCAGCTCCCACCTTACACGATACACCGGGGAGCTGTTTTTT.

The sample holds many counts of this clone. The J gene is TRBJ1-2, the V gene TRBV27; 8 positions agree with TRBD1. V lost 1 base to trimming and J lost 2 bases; unmatched junction nucleotides: 9. This CDR3 comprises 17 residues. Germline V gene sequence: CDR1 MNHEY, CDR2 SMNVEV (reference sequence). CDR3: CASSLFGRGRVNYGYTF. The CDR3 DNA reads as TGTGCCAGCAGTTTATTTGGCAGGGGGCGCGTAAACTATGGCTACACCTTC.

This clone was detected once. The rearrangement links TRBV12-5 to TRBJ2-7; D is possibly TRBD1 (6 bases). Germline CDR1 is LGHNT and CDR2 is FRNRAP. The ends were cut back, 1 base at V and 9 bases at J, with 10 bases in the middle. The length of the CDR3 is 12 residues. CDR3 nucleotides: TGTGCTAGTGGTTTGGGTCAAGGGGGGCAGTACTTC. It yields the protein CASGLGQGGQYF.

As regards this clone: The sample contains more than one DNA sequence encoding this CDR3. In nucleotides, the CDR3 is TGTGCCAGCAGCCCCGGACAGGGGGCAGGGGGCTACACCTTC. Translating gives CASSPGQGAGGYTF. The chain links TRBV3-1 (or the pseudogene TRBV3-2) to TRBJ1-2; 11 bases fit TRBD1. From germline, CDR1 is LGHDT and CDR2 YNNKEL (reference sequence). With V trimmed by 4 bases and J by 8 bases, 6 bases remained unmatched. The CDR3 totals 14 residues.

This chain links TRBV27 with TRBJ1-2; D may be TRBD1 (6 bases). The CDR3 has 13 residues. Trimming shortened V by 0 bases and J by 8 bases, and 10 bases separated the two germline ends. The germline V gene has CDR1 MNHEY and CDR2 SMNVEV (reference sequence). CDR3 sequence reads: CASSLSQGYGYTF. CDR3 coding DNA: TGTGCCAGCAGTTTATCACAGGGCTACGGCTACACCTTC.

The rearrangement links TRBV13 to TRBJ1-2; D is perhaps TRBD1 (5 bases). V was shortened by 1 base and J by 7 bases, with 16 bases between the two germline ends. The CDR3 loop spans 15 amino acids. Germline CDR1 reads PRHDT; CDR2 reads FYEKMQ (reference sequence). The CDR3 here is CASSLDRGGRGGYTF. CDR3 bases: TGTGCCAGCAGCTTAGATCGCGGGGGTCGTGGTGGCTACACCTTC.

The rearrangement links TRBV6-5 to TRBJ2-7; D unclear. The germline gives CDR1 MNHEY, CDR2 SVGAGI. CDR3 length: 14 residues. The germline V and J ends were trimmed by 7 bases and 0 bases, with 13 bases remaining between them. The CDR3 region is CASIPAVYSYEQYF. The CDR3 DNA follows: TGTGCCAGCATCCCCGCGGTGTACTCCTACGAGCAGTACTTC.

The chain uses TRBV11-1 and TRBJ2-3; 8 positions match TRBD1. Losses at the gene ends were 7 bases for V and 2 bases for J; bases not matched to a gene: 8. The CDR3 runs 15 residues. From germline, CDR1 is SGHAT and CDR2 FQDESV (reference sequence). The CDR3 DNA reads TGTGCCAGCACCCCCCGGGACAGGTACACAGATACGCAGTATTTT. Amino acid sequence: CASTPRDRYTDTQYF.

The chain joins TRBV2 to TRBJ1-1; the D is unclear. The CDR3 runs to 11 residues. Germline assignment: CDR1 SNHLY and CDR2 FYNNEI. Trimming removed 11 bases from V and 8 bases from J, with 15 bases in between. The CDR3 region is CAGKVEGEAFF. The CDR3 region has the DNA TGTGCCGGCAAGGTGGAGGGAGAAGCTTTCTTT.

This chain links TRBV7-8 with TRBJ1-4, with D possibly matching TRBD1 (5 bases). The V end lost 6 bases, the J end lost 4 bases, and 12 bases lay between the germline ends. The CDR3 has 14 amino acids. Germline lookup yields CDR1 SGHVS and CDR2 FQNEAQ. CDR3: CASRGGVRNEKLFF. For the CDR3, the DNA is TGTGCCAGCAGGGGGGGGGTGCGTAATGAAAAACTGTTTTTT.

The chain employs TRBV4-1 and TRBJ2-2; no clear D. CDR1 MGHRA and CDR2 YSYEKL come from the germline V gene. Deletions cut 1 base from V and 5 bases from J, with 11 bases between. CDR3 length: 15 residues. The CDR3 region is CASSQGSGQTGELFF. The DNA for the CDR3 is TGCGCCAGCAGCCAAGGGTCAGGTCAGACCGGGGAGCTGTTTTTT.

The chain employs TRBV6-2 or TRBV6-3 and TRBJ2-7; the match to TRBD1 covers 7 bases. The J segment lost 3 bases and the V segment lost 0 bases, leaving 17 bases of the junction unmatched. The CDR3 totals 19 residues. Germline V gene data show CDR1 as MNHEY and CDR2 as SVGEGT. This CDR3 is CASSYSRQGRRRTLYEQYF. In nucleotides, the CDR3 is TGTGCCAGCAGTTACTCGCGACAGGGAAGAAGAAGGACCCTCTACGAGCAGTACTTC.

The chain couples TRBV21-1 to TRBJ1-6; the table's TRBD1 call for D was not verified on the DNA. TRBV21-1 is a documented pseudogene. The length of the CDR3 is 16 residues. Here the CDR3 reads CASSNPLTGHNSPLHF. The CDR3 DNA reads as TGTGCCAGCAGCAACCCCCTGACAGGTCATAATTCACCCCTCCACTTT.